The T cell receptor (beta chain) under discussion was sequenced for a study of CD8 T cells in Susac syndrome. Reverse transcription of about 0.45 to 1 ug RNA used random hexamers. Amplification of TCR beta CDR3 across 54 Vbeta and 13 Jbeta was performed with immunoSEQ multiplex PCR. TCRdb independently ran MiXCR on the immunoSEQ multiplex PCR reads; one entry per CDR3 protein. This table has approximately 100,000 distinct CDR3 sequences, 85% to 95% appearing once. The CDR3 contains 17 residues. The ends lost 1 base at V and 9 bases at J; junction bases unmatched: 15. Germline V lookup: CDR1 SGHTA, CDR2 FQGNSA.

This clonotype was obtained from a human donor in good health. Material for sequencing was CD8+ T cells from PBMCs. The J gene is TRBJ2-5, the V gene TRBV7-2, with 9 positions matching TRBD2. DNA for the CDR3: TGTGCCAGCAGCTTAGGTTTCGCGGGGGGGCCTCAAAATTCCCAGTACTTC. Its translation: CASSLGFAGGPQNSQYF.